The 25 T cell receptor beta chains below all came from one sample that was sequenced in a study of blood T cell repertoires in COVID-19. Libraries were prepared by immunoSEQ multiplex PCR; TCRdb keeps only in-frame clonotypes and omits some of them. The repertoire has 140,000 or so clones, 80% to 85% of them found once; the top ten carry around 8.6%. The sample comprised peripheral blood. These receptors were taken from a human donor in a cohort sampled during active COVID-19.

This CDR3 is CASSPGWVEEQYF. The DNA of the CDR3 is TGTGCCAGCTCCCCTGGTTGGGTGGAGGAGCAGTACTTC. J is TRBJ2-7 and V is TRBV18; D not certain. In germline, CDR1 is KGHSH, CDR2 LQKENI. Trimming took off 6 bases at V and 7 bases at J, with 16 bases between the two ends. The CDR3 contains 13 residues.

The V and J genes are TRBV20-1 and TRBJ1-2; D uncertain. This CDR3 comprises 11 residues. Per the germline V gene, CDR1 is DFQATT and CDR2 is SNEGSKA (reference sequence). V lost 6 bases and J lost 3, with 8 bases in between. The CDR3 DNA sequence: TGCAGTGCCTCGCGGGACTATGGCTACACCTTC. The encoded protein is CSASRDYGYTF.

This clone has just a few counts. The CDR3 sequence: CASSPTGVNGYTF. The CDR3 bases are TGTGCCAGCAGTCCGACAGGGGTGAATGGCTACACCTTC. The J gene is TRBJ1-2, the V gene TRBV27; 8 bases align to TRBD1. The CDR3 sequence is 13 residues long. Germline trimming cut 5 bases from V and 6 bases from J; bases unmatched to any gene: 5. From germline, CDR1 is MNHEY and CDR2 SMNVEV (reference sequence).

This chain connects TRBV6-5 to TRBJ1-2, with 8 positions matching TRBD1. The germline gives CDR1 MNHEY, CDR2 SVGAGI. After removal of 6 bases from V and 8 bases from J, the junction contained 11 bases not matched to a gene. CDR3 length: 14 amino acids. CDR3 amino acids: CASRSRTRGHGYTF. CDR3 nucleotides: TGTGCCAGCAGGTCACGAACCAGGGGGCACGGCTACACCTTC.

CDR3 sequence reads: CASSLQSGYQETQYF. CDR3 DNA: TGTGCCAGCAGCTTACAGTCGGGATATCAAGAGACCCAGTACTTC. V gene TRBV11-2 combines with J gene TRBJ2-5; possible D gene TRBD2, 5 bases. CDR3 size: 15 residues. V was shortened by 2 bases and J by 2 bases, with 12 bases between the two germline ends. The V gene's germline CDR1 is SGHAT and CDR2 FQNNGV.

The rearrangement joins TRBV3-1 (or the pseudogene TRBV3-2) to TRBJ1-2; 10 bases line up with TRBD1. This CDR3 contains 15 residues. Germline loops: CDR1 LGHDT, CDR2 YNNKEL (reference sequence). With V trimmed by 4 bases and J by 4 bases, 6 bases remained unmatched. Written as DNA, the CDR3 is TGTGCCAGCAGCCCAGGCGGGGACAGGGGCTATGGCTACACCTTC. This codes for CASSPGGDRGYGYTF.

This clone has a handful of counts. This chain joins TRBV20-1 and TRBJ1-2; 8 bases match TRBD1. The CDR3 contains 16 residues. The ends lost 3 bases at V and 2 bases at J; junction bases unmatched: 11. Germline V gives CDR1 DFQATT, CDR2 SNEGSKA (reference sequence). The CDR3 DNA reads as TGCAGTGCTAGTGACGGACAGGGCCTCCCCAACTATGGCTACACCTTC. Translation gives CSASDGQGLPNYGYTF.

The chain couples TRBV29-1 to TRBJ1-2; TRBD1 matches at 9 bases. The CDR3 is 12 amino acids. Germline values: CDR1 SQVTM, CDR2 ANQGSEA. The V gene end was trimmed by 6 bases and the J gene end by 4 bases; junction bases not matched to a gene: 3. CDR3 loop: CSVGTGSYGYTF. The DNA of the CDR3 is TGCAGCGTGGGGACAGGGTCCTATGGCTACACCTTC.

In this sample, this clone turned up a few times. V usage is TRBV5-1 and J usage is TRBJ2-3; 7 bases map to TRBD1. V lost 5 bases to trimming and J lost 2 bases; unmatched junction nucleotides: 8. Germline CDR1 is SGHRS and CDR2 is YFSETQ. This CDR3 has 15 amino acids. The CDR3 sequence is CASRRDSVNTDTQYF. The CDR3 bases are TGCGCCAGCAGACGGGACAGCGTAAACACAGATACGCAGTATTTT.

This chain uses TRBV2 with TRBJ1-1, with 12 bases identical to TRBD1. The V gene end was trimmed by 8 bases and the J gene end by 3 bases; junction bases not matched to a gene: 7. Germline V lookup: CDR1 SNHLY, CDR2 FYNNEI. CDR3 length: 15 amino acids. The CDR3 sequence is CASGGTGGGYTEAFF. The CDR3 nucleotides read TGTGCCAGCGGGGGGACAGGGGGCGGATACACTGAAGCTTTCTTT.

The chain links TRBV29-1 to TRBJ1-1; TRBD1 matches at 7 bases. Germline V gene data show CDR1 as SQVTM and CDR2 as ANQGSEA. V shed 4 bases, J shed 3 bases, and the junction held 2 bases outside the gene matches. The CDR3 spans 12 residues. CDR3 coding DNA: TGCAGCGTTGGACAGGGCTACACTGAAGCTTTCTTT. Amino acid sequence: CSVGQGYTEAFF.

V is TRBV10-2 and J is TRBJ2-3, with a possible D match to TRBD2 (6 bases). The CDR3 consists of 18 residues. The V gene's germline CDR1 is WSHSY and CDR2 SAAADI. Trimming pared 2 bases from V and 4 bases from J, leaving 22 bases between. CDR3 protein: CASSEGAGTPPWADTQYF. CDR3 nucleotides: TGCGCCAGCAGTGAGGGGGCGGGGACCCCGCCATGGGCAGATACGCAGTATTTT.

This clone was observed a few times. J is TRBJ2-2 and V is TRBV5-6, with 8 bases fitting TRBD1. The CDR3 length is 15 residues. Per the germline V gene, CDR1 is SGHDT and CDR2 is YYEEEE. With 4 bases clipped from V and 3 bases from J, the junction kept 5 bases outside the gene matches. CDR3 region: CASSLGQVDTGELFF. CDR3 DNA: TGTGCCAGCAGCCTGGGACAGGTTGACACCGGGGAGCTGTTTTTT. The whole variable domain, filled in from reference TRBV5-6 and TRBJ2-2, reads DAGVTQSPTHLIKTRGQQVTLRCSPKSGHDTVSWYQQALGQGPQFIFQYYEEEERQRGNFPDRFSGHQFPNYSSELNVNALLLGDSALYLCASSLGQVDTGELFFGEGSRLTVL.

This clone is a singleton in its sample. V is TRBV18 and J is TRBJ1-1; 8 bases match TRBD1. Trimming removed 6 bases from V and 3 bases from J; junction bases left unmatched: 9. The length of the CDR3 is 15 residues. Germline V CDR1 and CDR2: KGHSH, LQKENI. The CDR3 here is CASSLRQGLDTEAFF. The CDR3 DNA reads TGTGCCAGCTCCCTCCGACAGGGGTTGGACACTGAAGCTTTCTTT.

This chain uses TRBV7-2 with TRBJ2-3; D might be TRBD1 (5 bases). CDR1 SGHTA and CDR2 FQGNSA come from the germline V gene. The CDR3 has 15 amino acids. Trimming took off 7 bases at V and 0 bases at J, with 14 bases between the two ends. As DNA, the CDR3 is TGTGCCAGCACCCGACAGAGTACTAGCACAGATACGCAGTATTTT. Translating gives CASTRQSTSTDTQYF.

The chain recombines TRBV5-1 with TRBJ2-1; 9 nucleotides match TRBD2. The trim removed 1 base at V and 8 bases at J, leaving 7 bases unmatched. This CDR3 comprises 15 residues. Per germline, CDR1 SGHRS and CDR2 YFSETQ. CDR3 sequence (DNA): TGCGCCAGCAGCTTGTTTGGCGGGGGGGCCGATGAGCAGTTCTTC. This encodes CASSLFGGGADEQFF. The full variable domain, completed using reference TRBV5-1 and TRBJ2-1, is KAGVTQTPRYLIKTRGQQVTLSCSPISGHRSVSWYQQTPGQGLQFLFEYFSETQRNKGNFPGRFSGRQFSNSRSEMNVSTLELGDSALYLCASSLFGGGADEQFFGPGTRLTVL.

The chain recombines TRBV19 with TRBJ1-1, with 7 nucleotides matching TRBD1. The CDR3 contains 14 residues. Germline CDR1 is LNHDA and CDR2 is SQIVND (reference sequence). V trimming: 2 bases; J trimming: 4 bases; junction bases outside the gene matches: 4. CDR3 in amino acids: CASSIRQGGTEAFF. As DNA, the CDR3 is TGTGCCAGTAGTATACGACAGGGCGGCACTGAAGCTTTCTTT.

This chain uses TRBV11-2 with TRBJ1-4; D gene ambiguous. V lost 3 bases and J lost 4, with 9 bases in between. The CDR3 spans 14 residues. The germline V gene has CDR1 SGHAT and CDR2 FQNNGV. The CDR3 is CASSLGSFNEKLFF. The CDR3 nucleotides are TGTGCCAGCAGCTTGGGGAGCTTTAATGAAAAACTGTTTTTT.

The gene calls are TRBV5-6 and TRBJ2-7, with D possibly being TRBD1 (5 bases). The germline CDR1 and CDR2 sequences are SGHDT and YYEEEE. V lost 2 bases and J lost 6, with 18 bases in between. CDR3 size: 15 residues. The CDR3 DNA is TGTGCCAGCAGCTTTCTTGGGTCAGGGATCTCCGAGCAGTACTTC. Translating it yields CASSFLGSGISEQYF.

The chain uses TRBV25-1 and TRBJ2-1; 9 bases map to TRBD2. Germline V gene sequence: CDR1 MGHDK, CDR2 SYGVNS. The CDR3 extends over 14 amino acids. V lost 5 bases, J lost 10 bases, and 9 bases stayed unmatched. The CDR3 nucleotides are TGTGCCAGCAGTTTAGCGGGGGCGCAGGGAGAGCAGTTCTTC. The encoded protein is CASSLAGAQGEQFF.

The chain is built from TRBV11-2 and TRBJ2-7; D is possibly TRBD2 (6 bases). The V and J ends lost 1 base and 3 bases respectively, with 16 bases between them. The CDR3 extends over 16 amino acids. The germline CDR1 and CDR2 sequences are SGHAT and FQNNGV. In nucleotides, the CDR3 is TGTGCCAGCAGCTTAGGCGCTCGCGGGGCCTACTACGAGCAGTACTTC. Its protein product is CASSLGARGAYYEQYF. The variable domain in full, with the rest retrieved from reference TRBV11-2 and TRBJ2-7, is EAGVAQSPRYKIIEKRQSVAFWCNPISGHATLYWYQQILGQGPKLLIQFQNNGVVDDSQLPKDRFSAERLKGVDSTLKIQPAKLEDSAVYLCASSLGARGAYYEQYFGPGTRLTVT.

This clone came up once. The genes are TRBV5-1 and TRBJ1-3; 8 bases line up with TRBD1. V gave up 3 bases and J gave up 0 bases; unmatched junction bases: 2. Germline-derived CDR1 and CDR2 are SGHRS and YFSETQ. The CDR3 length is 15 residues. CDR3 sequence reads: CASSSDRASGNTIYF. For the CDR3, the DNA is TGCGCCAGCAGCTCGGACAGGGCCTCTGGAAACACCATATATTTT. The whole variable domain, filled in from reference TRBV5-1 and TRBJ1-3, reads KAGVTQTPRYLIKTRGQQVTLSCSPISGHRSVSWYQQTPGQGLQFLFEYFSETQRNKGNFPGRFSGRQFSNSRSEMNVSTLELGDSALYLCASSSDRASGNTIYFGEGSWLTVV.

The chain has TRBV12-5 and TRBJ2-1; D is perhaps TRBD2 (6 bases). The CDR3 runs to 12 residues. The V gene lost 5 bases and the J gene lost 10 bases, with 12 bases spanning the gap. CDR1 and CDR2 from the germline V gene are LGHNT and FRNRAP. The CDR3 DNA reads as TGTGCTAGTGGTCCCGGGACTGTCGAGCAGTTCTTC. Amino acids: CASGPGTVEQFF.

The chain uses TRBV27 and TRBJ1-2, with D uncertain. The CDR3 runs to 13 residues. Trimming removed 3 bases from V and 2 bases from J, with 7 bases in between. Per germline, CDR1 MNHEY and CDR2 SMNVEV (reference sequence). CDR3 protein: CASSLNSNYGYTF. CDR3 nucleotides: TGTGCCAGCAGTTTGAACTCCAACTATGGCTACACCTTC.

The chain joins TRBV6-6 to TRBJ2-7; weak D call: TRBD1 (5 bases). V was pared by 0 bases and J by 5 bases, with 17 bases between. The CDR3 runs 16 residues. Germline V gene sequence: CDR1 MNHNY, CDR2 SVGAGI (reference sequence). The chain's CDR3 is CASSYSIPGFEDEQYF. In DNA, the CDR3 is TGTGCCAGCAGTTACTCGATTCCAGGGTTTGAAGACGAGCAGTACTTC.